This entry lists 21 T cell receptor beta chains sequenced from one sample in a study of Ad26.COV2.S vaccination and SARS-CoV-2 variants. The sample's treatment: about 20 received Ad26.COV2.S at low or high dose, single or two shots; about 5 received placebo; per-sample allocation not given. Sampling was done on day 63 after the first vaccine or placebo injection. Produced via immunoSEQ multiplex PCR; TCRdb's table is partial and in-frame only. The table records fewer than 400,000 clones, around 84% of them present only once. Here the sequenced sample was peripheral blood, taken in a trial of Ad26.COV2.S vaccine versus placebo. These receptors were collected from a person between 18 and 65 years old who received the Ad26.COV2.S COVID-19 vaccine or a placebo.

V and J are TRBV29-1 and TRBJ2-2; 8 bases align to TRBD2. J was trimmed by 6 bases and V by 6 bases; bases with no gene match: 9. The CDR3 runs to 14 residues. From germline, CDR1 is SQVTM and CDR2 ANQGSEA. The chain's CDR3 is CSVEGLGFPGELFF. The CDR3 DNA reads TGCAGCGTCGAGGGACTAGGGTTCCCCGGGGAGCTGTTTTTT.

This chain joins TRBV3-1 (or the pseudogene TRBV3-2) and TRBJ1-3, with a weak D call TRBD1 (6 bases). Deletions cut 2 bases from V and 0 bases from J, with 17 bases between. Germline CDR1 and CDR2: LGHDT and YNNKEL (reference sequence). The CDR3 has 18 residues. The CDR3 sequence: CASSQYPRGGFSGNTIYF. DNA for the CDR3: TGTGCCAGCAGCCAATACCCTCGCGGGGGCTTCTCTGGAAACACCATATATTTT.

This chain joins TRBV19 and TRBJ2-7; 8 bases align to TRBD1. V dropped 3 bases and J dropped 1; count of bases not matched to a gene: 2. Per the germline V gene, CDR1 is LNHDA and CDR2 is SQIVND (reference sequence). The CDR3 sequence is 14 residues long. The CDR3 here is CASSMRQGSYEQYF. CDR3 sequence (DNA): TGTGCCAGTAGTATGAGACAGGGGTCCTACGAGCAGTACTTC.

This chain links TRBV15 with TRBJ2-7, with 9 positions matching TRBD1. This CDR3 region has 12 residues. The V gene's germline CDR1 is LNHNV and CDR2 YYDKDF (reference sequence). The trim removed 11 bases at V and 3 bases at J, leaving 5 bases unmatched. In DNA form, the CDR3 reads TGTGCCGTGGGACAGGGTTACTACGAGCAGTACTTC. Translating gives CAVGQGYYEQYF.

In its sample, this clone was seen once. The rearrangement joins TRBV6-5 to TRBJ1-2, with a weak D call TRBD1 (6 bases). The germline CDR1 and CDR2 sequences are MNHEY and SVGAGI. Trimming took 6 bases from V and 6 from J, leaving 17 bases between them. The CDR3 length is 14 residues. CDR3 loop: CASRTGSFKDGYTF. CDR3 nucleotides: TGTGCCAGCAGGACAGGAAGCTTTAAAGATGGCTACACCTTC.

This rearrangement joins TRBV5-1 to TRBJ1-3; D is unresolved. Trimming stripped 1 base from V and 5 bases from J, with 10 bases between. This CDR3 is 14 amino acids long. CDR1 and CDR2 (germline): SGHRS, YFSETQ. This CDR3 is CASSLNGGRNTIYF. Written as DNA, the CDR3 is TGCGCCAGCAGCTTGAACGGCGGGAGAAACACCATATATTTT. Full variable domain (rest looked up from reference TRBV5-1 and TRBJ1-3): KAGVTQTPRYLIKTRGQQVTLSCSPISGHRSVSWYQQTPGQGLQFLFEYFSETQRNKGNFPGRFSGRQFSNSRSEMNVSTLELGDSALYLCASSLNGGRNTIYFGEGSWLTVV.

To note about this clone: The junction does not match germline at one end; this may be a read error. The chain joins TRBV5-1 to TRBJ2-1, with 7 nucleotides matching TRBD1. In germline, CDR1 is SGHRS, CDR2 YFSETQ. The CDR3 is 14 amino acids. The DNA of the CDR3 is TGCACCAGCAGCTTAGGGGGCGCCTACAATGAGCAGTTCTTC. Amino acids: CTSSLGGAYNEQFF.

The chain carries TRBV2 and TRBJ1-1, with 7 bases matching TRBD1. V shed 2 bases, J shed 4 bases, and the junction held 4 bases outside the gene matches. This CDR3 is 14 amino acids long. The germline CDR1 and CDR2 sequences are SNHLY and FYNNEI. This CDR3 reads CASSETGVGTEAFF. In DNA form, the CDR3 reads TGTGCCAGCAGTGAAACAGGGGTGGGCACTGAAGCTTTCTTT.

The chain couples TRBV5-4 to TRBJ1-5; D is undetermined. Trimming cost V 4 bases and J 4 bases, with 9 bases left between them. The V gene's germline CDR1 is SGHNT and CDR2 YYREEE (reference sequence). The CDR3 is 13 amino acids. CDR3 protein: CASSPDPNQPQHF. In nucleotides, the CDR3 is TGTGCCAGCAGCCCGGACCCGAATCAGCCCCAGCATTTT.

V gene TRBV5-6 combines with J gene TRBJ2-7; D remains ambiguous. CDR1 and CDR2 from the germline V gene are SGHDT and YYEEEE. The V end was cut by 4 bases, the J end by 3 bases, with 11 bases between. This CDR3 region has 13 residues. The CDR3 loop is CASSETNGYEQYF. In DNA, the CDR3 is TGTGCCAGCAGCGAAACGAACGGCTACGAGCAGTACTTC.

This clone has a single count. The V and J genes are TRBV9 and TRBJ2-7, with a tentative D call TRBD2 (6 bases). V was trimmed by 3 bases and J by 7 bases, leaving 20 bases between them. The CDR3 consists of 15 residues. CDR1 is SGDLS, CDR2 YYNGEE, per germline. CDR3 in DNA: TGTGCCAGCAGCGCGGATGGGACTGGTTTCTTGGAGCAGTACTTC. Its translation is CASSADGTGFLEQYF. The variable domain in full, with the rest retrieved from reference TRBV9 and TRBJ2-7, is DSGVTQTPKHLITATGQRVTLRCSPRSGDLSVYWYQQSLDQGLQFLIQYYNGEERAKGNILERFSAQQFPDLHSELNLSSLELGDSALYFCASSADGTGFLEQYFGPGTRLTVT.

The gene calls are TRBV7-2 and TRBJ2-1; 9 bases line up with TRBD1. Looked up from germline, CDR1 is SGHTA and CDR2 is FQGNSA. The CDR3 length is 13 residues. Unmatched junction bases numbered 5, after V lost 4 bases and J lost 10 bases. The CDR3 spells CASSSGTGYEQFF. The CDR3 DNA reads TGTGCCAGCAGCTCCGGGACAGGGTACGAGCAGTTCTTC. The full variable domain, rest sourced from reference TRBV7-2 and TRBJ2-1, is GAGVSQSPSNKVTEKGKDVELRCDPISGHTALYWYRQSLGQGLEFLIYFQGNSAPDKSGLPSDRFSAERTGGSVSTLTIQRTQQEDSAVYLCASSSGTGYEQFFGPGTRLTVL.

The CDR3 region has the DNA TGTGCCAGCAGCTCCCCAAACCGGGATTCACCCCTCCACTTT. As protein: CASSSPNRDSPLHF. This chain connects TRBV5-5 to TRBJ1-6, with D unresolved. Trimming pared 3 bases from V and 8 bases from J, leaving 12 bases between. CDR1 is SGHKS, CDR2 YYEKEE, per germline (reference sequence). CDR3 length: 14 residues. The full variable domain, its missing parts supplied by reference TRBV5-5 and TRBJ1-6, is DAGVTQSPTHLIKTRGQQVTLRCSPISGHKSVSWYQQVLGQGPQFIFQYYEKEERGRGNFPDRFSARQFPNYSSELNVNALLLGDSALYLCASSSPNRDSPLHFGNGTRLTVT.

The chain joins TRBV5-6 to TRBJ2-5; D is ambiguous. With 1 base removed from V and 4 bases from J, the gap between germline ends came to 11 bases. The V gene's germline CDR1 is SGHDT and CDR2 YYEEEE. CDR3 length: 14 amino acids. As DNA, the CDR3 is TGTGCCAGCAGCTTGTATACGGTGGGAGAGACCCAGTACTTC. Residues: CASSLYTVGETQYF.

V and J are TRBV19 and TRBJ1-6; 9 bases map to TRBD1. V lost 5 bases and J lost 7; bases outside the gene matches: 3. The CDR3 length is 14 residues. Germline CDR1 reads LNHDA; CDR2 reads SQIVND (reference sequence). CDR3 in amino acids: CASSFGTGNSPLHF. CDR3 DNA sequence: TGTGCCAGTAGTTTCGGGACAGGGAATTCACCCCTCCACTTT.

Comments on this clone: This may be a read error, as it is one base from a much larger clone. This chain links TRBV6-5 with TRBJ1-5; 7 bases fit TRBD1. V shed 6 bases and J 3 bases; nucleotides not matched to a gene: 2. The germline CDR1 and CDR2 sequences are MNHEY and SVGAGI. The CDR3 spans 13 residues. CDR3 DNA sequence: TGTGCCAGCAGAGACAGGGACAATCAGCCCCAGCATTTT. Translated, it gives CASRDRDNQPQHF.

CDR3 DNA sequence: TGTGCCAGCAGGGCAGGGGGCAGGGAAAAACTGTTTTTT. Residues: CASRAGGREKLFF. This rearrangement joins TRBV6-5 to TRBJ1-4; 8 positions match TRBD1. Germline-derived CDR1 and CDR2 are MNHEY and SVGAGI. The CDR3 is 13 residues long. The J segment lost 8 bases and the V segment lost 6 bases, leaving 5 bases of the junction unmatched.

V usage is TRBV6-5 and J usage is TRBJ2-5, with D uncertain. The CDR3 covers 11 residues. The V end was cut by 6 bases, the J end by 5 bases, with 7 bases between. The germline V gene has CDR1 MNHEY and CDR2 SVGAGI. CDR3 coding DNA: TGTGCCAGCAGCCTTCGGGAGACCCAGTACTTC. It is translated as CASSLRETQYF.

This clone was observed once. The chain couples TRBV7-9 to TRBJ1-4; D uncertain. CDR1 and CDR2 from the germline V gene are SEHNR and FQNEAQ (reference sequence). V lost 1 base and J 3 bases, leaving 6 bases between the germline ends. The length of the CDR3 is 14 residues. CDR3 protein: CASSLGRSNEKLFF. In DNA form, the CDR3 reads TGTGCCAGCAGCTTAGGCCGCTCTAATGAAAAACTGTTTTTT.

The chain carries TRBV4-1 and TRBJ1-1; 8 nucleotides line up with TRBD1. Germline V gene sequence: CDR1 MGHRA, CDR2 YSYEKL. This CDR3 region has 17 residues. J lost 4 bases, V lost 1 base, and 11 bases had no gene match. CDR3 DNA: TGCGCCAGCAGCCAAGTAACAGGGGGTCGCTTAGGCACTGAAGCTTTCTTT. Its translation: CASSQVTGGRLGTEAFF.

The chain couples TRBV7-8 to TRBJ1-3, with TRBD1 as a possible D gene (5 bases). Trimming cost V 7 bases and J 0 bases, with 7 bases left between them. Germline V gene data show CDR1 as SGHVS and CDR2 as FQNEAQ. The CDR3 length is 13 residues. CDR3 sequence (DNA): TGTGCCAGCAAGGGGAACTCTGGAAACACCATATATTTT. Translation gives CASKGNSGNTIYF.